The 29 T cell receptor beta chains listed next were all sequenced from one sample in a study of T cells in Graves' hyperthyroidism and ophthalmopathy. Researchers amplified the TCR beta CDR3 regions from RNA transcripts. First-round RT-PCR of the TCR CDR3 relied on the HTBI primer set. TCRdb recomputed calls from the multiplex PCR reads with MiXCR, one row per CDR3 protein. The table includes hundreds of thousands of distinct CDR3 sequences, around 13% detected once. The sequenced sample was blood. Receptors were obtained from a woman aged 50 to 60 with Graves' ophthalmopathy.

This clonotype was seen a few times. The chain couples TRBV29-1 to TRBJ1-1, with D perhaps matching TRBD1 (6 bases). This CDR3 spans 14 amino acids. The germline V gene has CDR1 SQVTM and CDR2 ANQGSEA. The V gene lost 0 bases and the J gene lost 5 bases, with 13 bases spanning the gap. The CDR3 is CSVEELRGETEAFF. CDR3 sequence (DNA): TGCAGCGTTGAAGAATTGAGGGGGGAGACTGAAGCTTTCTTT.

This clonotype was found many times. This chain uses TRBV20-1 with TRBJ2-1; TRBD2 is a possible D gene (6 bases). The CDR3 consists of 15 residues. With 6 bases removed from V and 5 bases from J, the gap between germline ends came to 20 bases. CDR1 and CDR2 (germline): DFQATT, SNEGSKA (reference sequence). The CDR3 here is CSAHGELAGHNEQFF. CDR3 coding DNA: TGCAGTGCCCACGGAGAACTAGCTGGCCACAATGAGCAGTTCTTC.

The table lists this clonotype with many counts. The J gene is TRBJ2-7, the V gene TRBV7-3; no reliable D call. CDR1 and CDR2 (germline): SGHTA, FQGTGA. The V end was cut by 2 bases, the J end by 0 bases, with 8 bases between. This CDR3 region has 14 residues. CDR3 bases: TGTGCCAGCAGCTTATTTGGTACCTCCTACGAGCAGTACTTC. Protein sequence: CASSLFGTSYEQYF.

This clonotype was picked up many times. This chain joins TRBV2 and TRBJ1-2; 9 bases line up with TRBD1. In germline, CDR1 is SNHLY, CDR2 FYNNEI. The CDR3 sequence is 14 residues long. V was pared by 7 bases and J by 5 bases, with 8 bases of the junction left unmatched. The chain's CDR3 is CASILDRGGYGYTF. In DNA, the CDR3 is TGTGCCAGCATTCTCGACAGGGGGGGATATGGCTACACCTTC.

The chain couples TRBV18 to TRBJ2-2; 9 bases agree with TRBD1. The V and J ends lost 2 bases and 6 bases, in that order; junction bases with no gene match: 10. The CDR3 loop spans 17 amino acids. From germline, CDR1 is KGHSH and CDR2 LQKENI. The CDR3 DNA sequence: TGTGCCAGCTCACCATCGGGACAGGGTCTTTTGGCCGGGGAGCTGTTTTTT. Encoded protein: CASSPSGQGLLAGELFF.

At least ten counts were recorded for this clonotype. This sequence joins TRBV20-1 and TRBJ2-1, with TRBD2 identical over 8 bases. This CDR3 contains 12 residues. Germline CDR1 reads DFQATT; CDR2 reads SNEGSKA (reference sequence). V trimming: 5 bases; J trimming: 10 bases; junction bases outside the gene matches: 7. The CDR3 reads CSALAGEGEQFF. For the CDR3, the DNA is TGCAGTGCTCTAGCGGGTGAAGGAGAGCAGTTCTTC.

This clonotype has just a few counts. The chain combines TRBV4-3 with TRBJ2-5, with 10 bases lining up with TRBD1. V gave up 3 bases and J gave up 5 bases; unmatched junction bases: 15. The length of the CDR3 is 18 residues. Germline loops: CDR1 LGHNA, CDR2 YSLEER. CDR3 region: CASSQDHRQGAYFETQYF. The DNA of the CDR3 is TGCGCCAGCAGCCAGGATCATCGACAGGGGGCGTATTTTGAGACCCAGTACTTC.

This clonotype has ten or more counts. The rearrangement joins TRBV6-2 or TRBV6-3 to TRBJ1-1, with a tentative D call TRBD1 (6 bases). Trimming stripped 0 bases from V and 6 bases from J, with 14 bases between. Germline V gene data show CDR1 as MNHEY and CDR2 as SVGEGT. This CDR3 contains 15 residues. The CDR3 is CASSYSPTGTAEAFF. DNA of the CDR3: TGTGCCAGCAGTTACTCGCCCACAGGGACGGCTGAAGCTTTCTTT.

This clonotype was counted ten times or more. The genes are TRBV7-9 and TRBJ2-1; no reliable D call. The CDR3 has 13 residues. The germline V gene encodes CDR1 SEHNR and CDR2 FQNEAQ (reference sequence). V was trimmed by 3 bases and J by 9 bases, leaving 12 bases between them. The CDR3 region is CASSFDSLVEQFF. The CDR3 region has the DNA TGTGCCAGCAGCTTCGACTCGCTAGTTGAGCAGTTCTTC.

This chain links TRBV5-1 with TRBJ2-2, with 10 bases matching TRBD2. Germline V gene lookup returns CDR1 SGHRS and CDR2 YFSETQ. Trimming removed 0 bases from V and 7 bases from J; junction bases left unmatched: 9. The CDR3 loop spans 17 amino acids. In nucleotides, the CDR3 is TGCGCCAGCAGCTTGGTATCTAGCGGGAGAAGGCACGGGGAGCTGTTTTTT. Its translation: CASSLVSSGRRHGELFF.

The table lists this clonotype with many counts. The chain couples TRBV7-9 to TRBJ2-3, with 8 positions matching TRBD1. Germline CDR1 reads SEHNR; CDR2 reads FQNEAQ (reference sequence). J lost 2 bases, V lost 4 bases, and 17 bases had no gene match. The CDR3 is 19 amino acids. The CDR3 nucleotides are TGTGCCAGCAGCTCCGCAGGGGGCCCGGGGGAGGTACCCACAGATACGCAGTATTTT. Residues: CASSSAGGPGEVPTDTQYF.

Ten or more counts support this clonotype. The chain combines TRBV29-1 with TRBJ2-7; TRBD2 aligns across 11 bases. Germline lookup yields CDR1 SQVTM and CDR2 ANQGSEA. J was trimmed by 3 bases and V by 5 bases; bases with no gene match: 6. The CDR3 is 14 residues long. The CDR3 spells CSVQSGTSGYEQYF. CDR3 nucleotide sequence: TGCAGCGTTCAATCCGGGACTAGCGGCTACGAGCAGTACTTC.

V usage is TRBV20-1 and J usage is TRBJ2-7; 7 bases agree with TRBD1. CDR1 is DFQATT and CDR2 is SNEGSKA in the germline V gene (reference sequence). V shed 0 bases, J shed 6 bases, and the junction held 5 bases outside the gene matches. The CDR3 length is 13 residues. In DNA form, the CDR3 reads TGCAGTGCTAGAGACCCAGACAGGGTCGAGCAGTACTTC. Protein sequence: CSARDPDRVEQYF.

This clonotype occurred many times. The chain employs TRBV14 and TRBJ2-5, with TRBD2 as a possible D gene (5 bases). Germline V gene data show CDR1 as SGHDN and CDR2 as FVKESK. V was pared by 1 base and J by 1 base, with 16 bases between. The CDR3 is 17 amino acids. This chain's CDR3 is CASSQVRAVAGQETQYF. CDR3 DNA sequence: TGTGCCAGCAGCCAAGTGAGGGCCGTGGCAGGCCAAGAGACCCAGTACTTC.

The chain joins TRBV5-1 to TRBJ1-5, with TRBD1 matching 9 bases. The CDR3 sequence is 14 residues long. CDR1 is SGHRS and CDR2 is YFSETQ in the germline V gene. J lost 8 bases, V lost 3 bases, and 6 bases had no gene match. The CDR3 coding sequence is TGCGCCAGCAGCTCTGGGACAGGGTCTGAGCCCCAGCATTTT. Translation gives CASSSGTGSEPQHF.

The table lists this clonotype with many counts. The V and J genes are TRBV7-2 and TRBJ1-2, with 8 bases identical to TRBD1. The V gene's germline CDR1 is SGHTA and CDR2 FQGNSA. The CDR3 loop spans 16 amino acids. Unmatched junction bases numbered 12, after V lost 5 bases and J lost 4 bases. The CDR3 protein is CASSASGGQVGYGYTF. CDR3 sequence (DNA): TGTGCCAGCAGCGCCAGCGGGGGACAGGTCGGCTATGGCTACACCTTC.

This chain joins TRBV5-1 and TRBJ1-1; perhaps TRBD1 as D (5 bases). The CDR3 length is 14 residues. V shed 7 bases and J shed 4 bases, with 17 bases lying between them. The germline V gene encodes CDR1 SGHRS and CDR2 YFSETQ. CDR3 in amino acids: CASRRQFMSTEAFF. As DNA, the CDR3 is TGCGCCAGCCGGCGACAGTTTATGAGCACTGAAGCTTTCTTT.

V is TRBV28 and J is TRBJ1-3; weak D call: TRBD1 (6 bases). V dropped 4 bases and J dropped 2 bases, with 18 bases sitting between them. This CDR3 has 17 residues. CDR1 is MDHEN, CDR2 SYDVKM, per germline. CDR3 sequence (DNA): TGTGCCAGCAGTTCCTACACCGGGACACCGACTGGAAACACCATATATTTT. Amino acid sequence: CASSSYTGTPTGNTIYF.

On this clonotype: This sequence may be a read error, since a much larger clone differs from it by one base. The CDR3: CASSEGLVGSYEQYF. The CDR3 DNA reads as TGTGCCAGCAGCGAGGGACTAGTGGGTTCCTACGAGCAGTACTTC. This chain links TRBV9 with TRBJ2-7; 8 bases line up with TRBD2. The germline V gene encodes CDR1 SGDLS and CDR2 YYNGEE. After removal of 3 bases from V and 1 base from J, the junction contained 6 bases not matched to a gene. The CDR3 spans 15 residues.

DNA for the CDR3: TGTGCCACCAGCTTTGTCTTGACACTAGCGCTGAACACCGGGGAGCTGTTTTTT. Its protein is CATSFVLTLALNTGELFF. The chain is built from TRBV15 and TRBJ2-2, with 7 bases matching TRBD2. The CDR3 covers 18 residues. With 5 bases clipped from V and 1 base from J, the junction kept 13 bases outside the gene matches. Germline V gene data show CDR1 as LNHNV and CDR2 as YYDKDF (reference sequence). The whole variable domain, filled in from reference TRBV15 and TRBJ2-2, reads DAMVIQNPRYQVTQFGKPVTLSCSQTLNHNVMYWYQQKSSQAPKLLFHYYDKDFNNEADTPDNFQSRRPNTSFCFLDIRSPGLGDTAMYLCATSFVLTLALNTGELFFGEGSRLTVL.

This clonotype came up a few times. J is TRBJ1-1 and V is TRBV15, with 7 bases matching TRBD1. The CDR3 is 15 amino acids. The germline V gene has CDR1 LNHNV and CDR2 YYDKDF (reference sequence). V lost 5 bases to trimming and J lost 1 base; unmatched junction nucleotides: 7. The CDR3: CATSEYRGTNTEAFF. The CDR3 region has the DNA TGTGCCACCAGCGAGTACAGGGGCACGAACACTGAAGCTTTCTTT.

This clonotype came up a few times. The V call is TRBV3-1, the J call TRBJ1-5; 9 bases line up with TRBD1. Germline CDR1 and CDR2: LGHDT and YNNKEL (reference sequence). V was pared by 3 bases and J by 2 bases, with 5 bases of the junction left unmatched. The CDR3 runs 16 residues. The CDR3 DNA sequence: TGTGCCAGCAGCCAGAGGACAGGGGTGGGCAATCAGCCCCAGCATTTT. This gives the protein CASSQRTGVGNQPQHF. The whole variable domain, remainder taken from reference TRBV3-1 and TRBJ1-5, is DTAVSQTPKYLVTQMGNDKSIKCEQNLGHDTMYWYKQDSKKFLKIMFSYNNKELIINETVPNRFSPKSPDKAHLNLHINSLELGDSAVYFCASSQRTGVGNQPQHFGDGTRLSIL.

There are many counts of this clonotype. The J gene is TRBJ2-5, the V gene TRBV24-1; tentatively, D is TRBD2 (6 bases). Germline lookup yields CDR1 KGHDR and CDR2 SFDVKD. Trimming shortened V by 4 bases and J by 5 bases, and 19 bases separated the two germline ends. The CDR3 spans 16 residues. The CDR3 region has the DNA TGTGCCACCAGTGACAAATACCGGGGACTTCAGGAGACCCAGTACTTC. Residues: CATSDKYRGLQETQYF.

V usage is TRBV19 and J usage is TRBJ2-1; 9 nucleotides line up with TRBD2. The length of the CDR3 is 15 residues. V lost 3 bases, J lost 5 bases, and 5 bases stayed unmatched. Germline loops: CDR1 LNHDA, CDR2 SQIVND (reference sequence). CDR3 DNA: TGTGCCAGTAGTATTTCTAGCGGGAATAACAATGAGCAGTTCTTC. Translation: CASSISSGNNNEQFF.

This clonotype was detected ten times or more. The genes are TRBV7-9 and TRBJ1-5; D perhaps matches TRBD1 (6 bases). The CDR3 covers 15 residues. Trimming removed 0 bases at V and 5 bases at J, with 11 bases between. Germline V gene data show CDR1 as SEHNR and CDR2 as FQNEAQ (reference sequence). The CDR3, as DNA: TGTGCCAGCAGCTTAGCACAGGGAGTCGATCAGCCCCAGCATTTT. Amino acid sequence: CASSLAQGVDQPQHF.

The rearrangement joins TRBV7-9 to TRBJ2-1; possible D gene TRBD1, 6 bases. Looked up from germline, CDR1 is SEHNR and CDR2 is FQNEAQ (reference sequence). The CDR3 runs to 16 residues. V dropped 3 bases and J dropped 1 base, with 13 bases sitting between them. The CDR3 DNA reads as TGTGCCAGCAGCTTGGTCCGGGACAATTCCTACAATGAGCAGTTCTTC. Protein sequence: CASSLVRDNSYNEQFF.

This chain uses TRBV4-2 with TRBJ1-2; a possible D gene is TRBD1 (5 bases). CDR3 length: 17 amino acids. Germline V gives CDR1 LGHNA, CDR2 YNFKEQ. Trimming cost V 0 bases and J 2 bases, with 16 bases left between them. The CDR3 nucleotides read TGTGCCAGCAGCCAAGATACAGGTGCCCGGTCAAACTATGGCTACACCTTC. It translates to CASSQDTGARSNYGYTF.

The gene calls are TRBV20-1 and TRBJ2-1; 9 positions agree with TRBD2. The CDR3 extends over 14 amino acids. Germline V CDR1 and CDR2: DFQATT, SNEGSKA (reference sequence). J lost 4 bases, V lost 3 bases, and 4 bases had no gene match. CDR3 region: CSASSSGDYNEQFF. CDR3 DNA sequence: TGCAGTGCTAGTTCTAGCGGGGATTACAATGAGCAGTTCTTC.

The table lists this clonotype with many counts. The chain couples TRBV6-1 to TRBJ2-1, with unresolved D. Germline-derived CDR1 and CDR2 are MNHNS and SASEGT. Trimming shortened V by 2 bases and J by 1 base, and 12 bases separated the two germline ends. CDR3 size: 16 residues. CDR3 sequence (DNA): TGTGCCAGCAGTGAATGGCTTAACGGATCCTACAATGAGCAGTTCTTC. Amino acids: CASSEWLNGSYNEQFF.